One sample yielded the 20 T cell receptor beta chains listed below, sequenced in a study of T cells in Graves' hyperthyroidism and ophthalmopathy (dated by TCRdb to about 2019). Library prep was done by multiplex PCR. The listed sequencing device is Illumina HiSeq 2000. The TCR beta CDR3 regions were amplified from RNA transcripts. The TCR CDR3 was subjected to a first round of RT-PCR using the HTBI primer set and the Qiagen OneStep RT-PCR kit. TCRdb's own reprocessing of the public reads used fastp at Q25 and MiXCR and kept productive beta chains. One record per CDR3 amino acid sequence lists the most common genes and DNA. For this sample the table gives about 380,000 distinct CDR3 sequences, of which about 15% were detected only once. Approximately 9.9% of the sample rests with the top ten. The sequencing input was blood. The receptor set was obtained from a woman in her sixties with Graves' hyperthyroidism.

This clonotype appeared many times. The genes are TRBV11-2 and TRBJ2-1; TRBD2 agrees at 13 bases. Trimming took 5 bases from V and 7 from J; bases not matched to a gene: 5. The CDR3 is 15 amino acids. Germline CDR1 SGHAT, CDR2 FQNNGV. The CDR3 sequence: CASSLGLAGTNEQFF. The CDR3 bases are TGTGCCAGCAGCCTGGGACTAGCGGGAACTAATGAGCAGTTCTTC. The full variable domain, its missing parts supplied by reference TRBV11-2 and TRBJ2-1, is EAGVAQSPRYKIIEKRQSVAFWCNPISGHATLYWYQQILGQGPKLLIQFQNNGVVDDSQLPKDRFSAERLKGVDSTLKIQPAKLEDSAVYLCASSLGLAGTNEQFFGPGTRLTVL.

This chain joins TRBV19 and TRBJ1-5; TRBD1 agrees at 7 bases. From germline, CDR1 is LNHDA and CDR2 SQIVND (reference sequence). The CDR3 is made up of 15 amino acids. V gave up 4 bases and J gave up 8 bases; unmatched junction bases: 11. In DNA form, the CDR3 reads TGTGCCAGTAGTAATTCTCTTCAGGGGGGGAAGCCCCAGCATTTT. Encoded protein: CASSNSLQGGKPQHF.

This clonotype has at least ten counts. The chain joins TRBV20-1 to TRBJ1-2; 7 positions agree with TRBD1. There are 13 residues in the CDR3. Unmatched junction bases numbered 6, after V lost 1 base and J lost 7 bases. Germline V gene data show CDR1 as DFQATT and CDR2 as SNEGSKA (reference sequence). The CDR3 DNA follows: TGCAGTGCTAGAGGACAGGGCGACGCTGGCTACACCTTC. Residues: CSARGQGDAGYTF.

The gene calls are TRBV7-2 and TRBJ2-1; D may correspond to TRBD1 or TRBD2 (5 bases each). This CDR3 is built from 14 residues. Trimming pared 5 bases from V and 2 bases from J, leaving 10 bases between. The germline CDR1 and CDR2 sequences are SGHTA and FQGNSA. The CDR3 nucleotides read TGTGCCAGCAGCCGGACGGGACCCTACAATGAGCAGTTCTTC. Protein product: CASSRTGPYNEQFF.

This clonotype was seen repeatedly, ten times or more. The V call is TRBV29-1, the J call TRBJ2-1; 8 nucleotides agree with TRBD1. Germline V lookup: CDR1 SQVTM, CDR2 ANQGSEA. V dropped 4 bases and J dropped 9; count of bases not matched to a gene: 8. The CDR3 consists of 13 residues. CDR3 DNA sequence: TGCAGCGTTGGCGGCGGCAGGGGGCTTGAGCAGTTCTTC. This translates into CSVGGGRGLEQFF.

This clonotype was seen many times. The chain carries TRBV7-3 and TRBJ2-1; D is perhaps TRBD2 (5 bases). The CDR3 spans 15 residues. From germline, CDR1 is SGHTA and CDR2 FQGTGA. V was shortened by 6 bases and J by 4 bases, with 16 bases between the two germline ends. CDR3 loop: CASSPKAVTYNEQFF. For the CDR3, the DNA is TGTGCCAGCAGTCCTAAAGCGGTAACTTACAATGAGCAGTTCTTC.

Ten or more counts support this clonotype. The genes are TRBV7-9 and TRBJ2-7; no clear D. V was cut by 1 base and J by 3 bases, with 7 bases left in between. Per the germline V gene, CDR1 is SEHNR and CDR2 is FQNEAQ (reference sequence). CDR3 length: 13 amino acids. CDR3 nucleotides: TGTGCCAGCAGCTTAGTTACGGACTACGAGCAGTACTTC. Protein product: CASSLVTDYEQYF. Based on the CDR3 plus reference TRBV7-9 and TRBJ2-7, the full variable domain is DTGVSQNPRHKITKRGQNVTFRCDPISEHNRLYWYRQTLGQGPEFLTYFQNEAQLEKSRLLSDRFSAERPKGSFSTLEIQRTEQGDSAMYLCASSLVTDYEQYFGPGTRLTVT.

This clonotype has a count of ten or more. This chain connects TRBV11-2 to TRBJ2-5; D gene ambiguous. Germline values: CDR1 SGHAT, CDR2 FQNNGV. With 5 bases removed from V and 3 bases from J, the gap between germline ends came to 13 bases. The CDR3 runs to 14 residues. DNA for the CDR3: TGTGCCAGCAGCCCACCCGGCCAGGAAGAGACCCAGTACTTC. This codes for CASSPPGQEETQYF. The full variable domain, in which reference TRBV11-2 and TRBJ2-5 provide the parts outside the CDR3, is EAGVAQSPRYKIIEKRQSVAFWCNPISGHATLYWYQQILGQGPKLLIQFQNNGVVDDSQLPKDRFSAERLKGVDSTLKIQPAKLEDSAVYLCASSPPGQEETQYFGPGTRLLVL.

This clonotype turned up a few times. This sequence joins TRBV20-1 and TRBJ2-5, with 8 bases matching TRBD2. Germline CDR1 is DFQATT and CDR2 is SNEGSKA (reference sequence). The CDR3 extends over 14 amino acids. The trim removed 0 bases at V and 2 bases at J, leaving 2 bases unmatched. The CDR3 is CSAREASGQETQYF. CDR3 nucleotide sequence: TGCAGTGCTAGAGAGGCTAGCGGGCAAGAGACCCAGTACTTC.

This clonotype has a count of ten or more. The chain links TRBV18 to TRBJ2-7; 7 bases map to TRBD2. The CDR3 has 15 amino acids. V lost 0 bases and J lost 5; bases outside the gene matches: 7. Germline lookup yields CDR1 KGHSH and CDR2 LQKENI. The CDR3, as DNA: TGTGCCAGCTCACCACCCTGGGGGGGGAGCGACGAGCAGTACTTC. It encodes CASSPPWGGSDEQYF.

The rearrangement uses TRBV5-6 and TRBJ1-4, with D hard to call. Germline lookup yields CDR1 SGHDT and CDR2 YYEEEE. V was trimmed by 4 bases and J by 8 bases, leaving 12 bases between them. CDR3 length: 13 residues. The CDR3 protein is CASSPKNEEKLFF. Here the CDR3 DNA reads TGTGCCAGCAGCCCGAAGAACGAGGAAAAACTGTTTTTT.

This clonotype was counted ten times or more. The chain joins TRBV12-3 or TRBV12-4 to TRBJ1-5; 12 nucleotides match TRBD1. Trimming cost V 5 bases and J 7 bases; bases outside gene matches: 6. The CDR3 is 15 residues long. CDR3 DNA sequence: TGTGCCAGCAGTGGGGGACAGGGGGCTTACCAGCCCCAGCATTTT. This gives the protein CASSGGQGAYQPQHF.

The rearrangement links TRBV19 to TRBJ1-2; 8 nucleotides match TRBD1. V trimming: 2 bases; J trimming: 2 bases; junction bases outside the gene matches: 1. The CDR3 sequence is 14 residues long. Germline loops: CDR1 LNHDA, CDR2 SQIVND (reference sequence). CDR3 residues: CASSITGGNYGYTF. The CDR3 nucleotides are TGTGCCAGTAGTATAACAGGGGGAAACTATGGCTACACCTTC.

Ten or more counts support this clonotype. The chain has TRBV3-1 and TRBJ2-2; possible D gene TRBD1, 6 bases. Trimming shortened V by 6 bases and J by 2 bases, and 13 bases separated the two germline ends. CDR1 LGHDT and CDR2 YNNKEL come from the germline V gene (reference sequence). This CDR3 has 15 amino acids. CDR3 coding DNA: TGTGCCAGCAGAAAGGAAGGGGGAAACACCGGGGAGCTGTTTTTT. It codes for CASRKEGGNTGELFF.

This clonotype was observed many times. This rearrangement joins TRBV6-5 to TRBJ1-3; tentative D call: TRBD1 (5 bases). Trimming removed 2 bases at V and 0 bases at J, with 20 bases between. The CDR3 runs to 19 residues. Germline V gene data show CDR1 as MNHEY and CDR2 as SVGAGI. The CDR3 reads CASSYGAARGTLSGNTIYF. The CDR3, as DNA: TGTGCCAGCAGTTACGGGGCAGCGAGAGGGACTCTCTCTGGAAACACCATATATTTT.

This clonotype was recorded once. V and J are TRBV6-1 and TRBJ2-5; TRBD2 matches at 11 bases. V trimming: 7 bases; J trimming: 4 bases; junction bases outside the gene matches: 2. The CDR3 consists of 13 residues. Germline V gene sequence: CDR1 MNHNS, CDR2 SASEGT. The CDR3: CASTTSGGETQYF. DNA of the CDR3: TGTGCCAGCACCACTAGCGGGGGAGAGACCCAGTACTTC.

This clonotype has a count of ten or more. This chain uses TRBV11-2 with TRBJ2-5, with 7 bases lining up with TRBD2. In germline, CDR1 is SGHAT, CDR2 FQNNGV. The length of the CDR3 is 15 residues. V lost 9 bases, J lost 1 base, and 11 bases stayed unmatched. CDR3 sequence: CASSPHLAVQETQYF. The CDR3 DNA follows: TGTGCCAGTTCCCCGCATCTAGCGGTCCAAGAGACCCAGTACTTC.

The V gene is TRBV4-1, the J gene TRBJ1-1; TRBD1 matches at 10 bases. After removal of 3 bases from V and 5 bases from J, the junction contained 3 bases not matched to a gene. The CDR3 has 14 residues. Germline values: CDR1 MGHRA, CDR2 YSYEKL. The CDR3 DNA sequence: TGCGCCAGCAGCCACGACAGGGGGCTTACTGAAGCTTTCTTT. Translating it yields CASSHDRGLTEAFF.

The chain combines TRBV10-1 with TRBJ2-2; a possible D gene is TRBD1 (6 bases). The CDR3 extends over 15 amino acids. Germline V CDR1 and CDR2: WNHNN, SYGVQD (reference sequence). The V and J ends lost 4 bases and 4 bases respectively, with 13 bases between them. CDR3 coding DNA: TGCGCCAGCAGTGCGGCAGGGGTCCTCACCGGGGAGCTGTTTTTT. This translates into CASSAAGVLTGELFF.

This clonotype was seen repeatedly, ten times or more. The CDR3 protein is CASSLVLAGQLLETQYF. For the CDR3, the DNA is TGTGCCAGCAGCTTAGTGCTAGCGGGGCAGCTGTTAGAGACCCAGTACTTC. The chain has TRBV7-6 and TRBJ2-5, with 9 nucleotides matching TRBD2. From germline, CDR1 is SGHVS and CDR2 FNYEAQ. The CDR3 loop spans 17 amino acids. J was trimmed by 4 bases and V by 1 base; bases with no gene match: 10.